This T cell receptor (beta chain) is drawn from a study of blood T cell repertoires in COVID-19. The CDR3 runs 16 residues. V dropped 3 bases and J dropped 1; count of bases not matched to a gene: 7. Germline CDR1 and CDR2: MNHEY and SMNVEV (reference sequence). This table comes from immunoSEQ multiplex PCR, and its TCRdb copy is limited to in-frame clones, with some not included. The profile covers around 190,000 clones, with roughly 81% appearing a single time and around 5% taken by the ten largest. Material for sequencing was peripheral blood. This sequence joins TRBV27 and TRBJ2-7, with 9 bases matching TRBD2. The receptor was isolated from a woman older than 75 with acute or convalescent COVID-19. The CDR3 DNA follows: TGTGCCAGCAGTTTTACAGCGGGAGGTGGATCCTACGAGCAGTACTTC. Residues: CASSFTAGGGSYEQYF.